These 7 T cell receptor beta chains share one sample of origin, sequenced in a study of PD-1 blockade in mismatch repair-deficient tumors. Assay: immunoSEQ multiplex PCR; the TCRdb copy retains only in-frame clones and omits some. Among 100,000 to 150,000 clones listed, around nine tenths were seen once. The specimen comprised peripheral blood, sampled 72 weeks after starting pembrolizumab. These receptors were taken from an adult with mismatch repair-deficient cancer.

The CDR3, as DNA: TGCGCCAGCAGCCATAAAGTTGGGCCAGGGGGTGAGCAGTACTTC. As protein: CASSHKVGPGGEQYF. The J gene is TRBJ2-7, the V gene TRBV4-3, with TRBD1 identical over 7 bases. The germline gives CDR1 LGHNA, CDR2 YSLEER. J lost 7 bases, V lost 3 bases, and 12 bases had no gene match. This CDR3 comprises 15 residues.

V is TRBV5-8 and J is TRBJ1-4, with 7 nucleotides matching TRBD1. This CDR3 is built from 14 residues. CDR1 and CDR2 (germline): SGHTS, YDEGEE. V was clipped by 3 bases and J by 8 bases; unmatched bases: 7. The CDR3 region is CASSSGGRNEKLFF. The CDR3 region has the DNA TGTGCCAGCAGCTCAGGGGGAAGAAACGAAAAACTGTTTTTT.

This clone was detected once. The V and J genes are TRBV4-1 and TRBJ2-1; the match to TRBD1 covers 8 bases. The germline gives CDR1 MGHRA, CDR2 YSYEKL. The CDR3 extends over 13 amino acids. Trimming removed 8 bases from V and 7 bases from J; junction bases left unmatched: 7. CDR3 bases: TGCGCCAGCGTCCCGCGGACAGGGAATGAGCAGTTCTTC. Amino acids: CASVPRTGNEQFF.

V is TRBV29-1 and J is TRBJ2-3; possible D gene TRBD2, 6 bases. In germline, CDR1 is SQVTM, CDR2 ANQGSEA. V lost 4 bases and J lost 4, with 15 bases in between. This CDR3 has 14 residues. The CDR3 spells CSVVGGSSPDTQYF. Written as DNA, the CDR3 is TGCAGCGTTGTTGGGGGGAGTAGTCCAGATACGCAGTATTTT.

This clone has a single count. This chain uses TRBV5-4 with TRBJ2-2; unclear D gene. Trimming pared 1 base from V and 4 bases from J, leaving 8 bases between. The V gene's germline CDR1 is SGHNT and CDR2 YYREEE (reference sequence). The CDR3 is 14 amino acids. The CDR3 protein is CASSLQWSTGELFF. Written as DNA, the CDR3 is TGTGCCAGCAGCTTGCAGTGGTCCACCGGGGAGCTGTTTTTT. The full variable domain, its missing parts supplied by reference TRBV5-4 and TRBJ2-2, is ETGVTQSPTHLIKTRGQQVTLRCSSQSGHNTVSWYQQALGQGPQFIFQYYREEENGRGNFPPRFSGLQFPNYSSELNVNALELDDSALYLCASSLQWSTGELFFGEGSRLTVL.

CDR3 loop: CASSQGTSLSGELFF. The CDR3 coding sequence is TGCGCCAGCAGCCAAGGGACTAGTCTTTCCGGGGAGCTGTTTTTT. V usage is TRBV4-1 and J usage is TRBJ2-2, with 7 positions matching TRBD2. V lost 1 base to trimming and J lost 6 bases; unmatched junction nucleotides: 5. The germline CDR1 and CDR2 sequences are MGHRA and YSYEKL. This CDR3 region has 15 residues.

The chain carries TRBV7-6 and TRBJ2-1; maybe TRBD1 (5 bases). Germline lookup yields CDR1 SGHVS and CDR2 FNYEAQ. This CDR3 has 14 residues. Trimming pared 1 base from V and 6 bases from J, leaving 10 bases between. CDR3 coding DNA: TGTGCCAGCAGCTTAGGCCAGGGTGGCAATGAGCAGTTCTTC. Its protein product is CASSLGQGGNEQFF.